This T cell receptor (beta chain) was retrieved from a study of blood T cell repertoires in COVID-19. Profiled with immunoSEQ multiplex PCR; TCRdb holds only in-frame clones, not every one. The sample has just over 300,000 clones; approximately 85% are singletons. Those who participated ranged in age from 18 to 89 years and resided in about two dozen US areas. Participants' reported clinical history set cohort assignment. What the recovered Cohort 3 donors had was two negative PCRs, clearance, or symptom resolution. Trimming pared 0 bases from V and 4 bases from J, leaving 7 bases between. The V gene's germline CDR1 is SGHRS and CDR2 YFSETQ. The CDR3 extends over 14 amino acids.

The sample consisted of PBMCs or T cells enriched from blood (not recorded which). The V gene is TRBV5-1, the J gene TRBJ1-4; D unresolved. The source of this sequence is a young man who had recovered from COVID-19. CDR3 nucleotides: TGCGCCAGCAGCTTGGGGGCTTATAATGAAAAACTGTTTTTT. It translates to CASSLGAYNEKLFF.